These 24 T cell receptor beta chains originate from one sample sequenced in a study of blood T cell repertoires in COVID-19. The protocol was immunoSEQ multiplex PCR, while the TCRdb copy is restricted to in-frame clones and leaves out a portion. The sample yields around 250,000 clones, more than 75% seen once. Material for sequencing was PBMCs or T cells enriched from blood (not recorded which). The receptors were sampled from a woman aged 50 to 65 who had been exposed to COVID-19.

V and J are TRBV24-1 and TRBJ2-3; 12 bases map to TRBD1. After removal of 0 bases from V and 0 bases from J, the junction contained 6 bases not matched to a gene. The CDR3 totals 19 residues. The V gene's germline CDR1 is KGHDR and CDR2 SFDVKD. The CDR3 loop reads CATSDLVPGQGASTDTQYF. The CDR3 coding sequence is TGTGCCACCAGTGATTTGGTACCGGGACAGGGGGCGAGCACAGATACGCAGTATTTT.

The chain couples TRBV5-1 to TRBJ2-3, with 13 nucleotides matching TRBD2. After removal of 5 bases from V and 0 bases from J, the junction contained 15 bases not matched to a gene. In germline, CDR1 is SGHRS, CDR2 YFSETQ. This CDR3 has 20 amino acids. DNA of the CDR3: TGCGCCAGCAGTTTGAGCGGGAGGACTAGCGGGGGCCCCAGCACAGATACGCAGTATTTT. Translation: CASSLSGRTSGGPSTDTQYF.

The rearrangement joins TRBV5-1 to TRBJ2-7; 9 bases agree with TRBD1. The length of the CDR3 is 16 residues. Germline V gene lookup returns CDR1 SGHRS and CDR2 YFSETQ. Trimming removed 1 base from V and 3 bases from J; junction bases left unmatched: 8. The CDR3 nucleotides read TGCGCCAGCAGCTTGCCAACAGGGGGCGAGATCTACGAGCAGTACTTC. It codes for CASSLPTGGEIYEQYF.

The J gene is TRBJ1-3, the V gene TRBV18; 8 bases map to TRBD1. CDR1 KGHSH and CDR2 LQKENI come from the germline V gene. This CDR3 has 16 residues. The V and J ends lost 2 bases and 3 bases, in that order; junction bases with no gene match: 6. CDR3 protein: CASSPVQGANGNTIYF. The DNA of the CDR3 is TGTGCCAGCTCACCAGTCCAGGGGGCGAATGGAAACACCATATATTTT.

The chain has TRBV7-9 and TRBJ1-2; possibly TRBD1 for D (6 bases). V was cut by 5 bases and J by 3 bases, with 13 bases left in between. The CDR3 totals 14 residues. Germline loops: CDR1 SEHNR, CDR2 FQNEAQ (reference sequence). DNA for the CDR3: TGTGCCAGCAGCGCCGAGGACAGTTACTATGGCTACACCTTC. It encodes CASSAEDSYYGYTF.

CDR3 amino acids: CASSFAGLETQYF. CDR3 coding DNA: TGTGCCAGCAGTTTCGCGGGCCTAGAGACCCAGTACTTC. The J gene is TRBJ2-5, the V gene TRBV28, with D tentatively TRBD2 (5 bases). V was trimmed by 3 bases and J by 4 bases, leaving 9 bases between them. The CDR3 runs to 13 residues. Germline lookup yields CDR1 MDHEN and CDR2 SYDVKM.

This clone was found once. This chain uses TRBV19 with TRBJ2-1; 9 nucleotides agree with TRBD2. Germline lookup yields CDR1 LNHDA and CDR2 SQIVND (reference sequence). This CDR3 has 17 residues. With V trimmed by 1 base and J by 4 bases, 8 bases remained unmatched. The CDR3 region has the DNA TGTGCCAGTAGTATAGCTGGCGGGGGGGCCACGTACAATGAGCAGTTCTTC. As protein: CASSIAGGGATYNEQFF. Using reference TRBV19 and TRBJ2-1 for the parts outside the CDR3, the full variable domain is DGGITQSPKYLFRKEGQNVTLSCEQNLNHDAMYWYRQDPGQGLRLIYYSQIVNDFQKGDIAEGYSVSREKKESFPLTVTSAQKNPTAFYLCASSIAGGGATYNEQFFGPGTRLTVL.

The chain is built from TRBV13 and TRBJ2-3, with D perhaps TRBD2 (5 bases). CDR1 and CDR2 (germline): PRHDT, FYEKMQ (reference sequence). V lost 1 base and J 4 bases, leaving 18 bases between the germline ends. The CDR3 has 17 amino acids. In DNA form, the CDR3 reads TGTGCCAGCAGCTTAGTTCGGGAAAGCCCACACGCAGATACGCAGTATTTT. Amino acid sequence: CASSLVRESPHADTQYF.

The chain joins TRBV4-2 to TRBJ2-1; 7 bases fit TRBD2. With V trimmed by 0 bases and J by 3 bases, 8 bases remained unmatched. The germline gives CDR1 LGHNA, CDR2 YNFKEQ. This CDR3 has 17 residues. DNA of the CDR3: TGTGCCAGCAGCCAAGATGACAGCGGGGCGGGCTACAATGAGCAGTTCTTC. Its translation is CASSQDDSGAGYNEQFF.

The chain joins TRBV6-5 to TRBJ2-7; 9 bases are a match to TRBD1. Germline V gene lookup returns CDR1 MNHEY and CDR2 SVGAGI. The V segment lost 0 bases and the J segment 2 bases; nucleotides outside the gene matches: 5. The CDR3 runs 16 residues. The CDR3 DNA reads TGTGCCAGCAGTTACTCGACAAGGGACAGGGCCTACGAGCAGTACTTC. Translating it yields CASSYSTRDRAYEQYF.

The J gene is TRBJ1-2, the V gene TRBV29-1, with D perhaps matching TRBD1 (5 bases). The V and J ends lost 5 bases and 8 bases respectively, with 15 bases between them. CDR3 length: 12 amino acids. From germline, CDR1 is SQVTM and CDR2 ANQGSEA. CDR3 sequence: CSVSRAAWGYTF. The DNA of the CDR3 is TGCAGCGTTAGCAGGGCGGCGTGGGGCTACACCTTC.

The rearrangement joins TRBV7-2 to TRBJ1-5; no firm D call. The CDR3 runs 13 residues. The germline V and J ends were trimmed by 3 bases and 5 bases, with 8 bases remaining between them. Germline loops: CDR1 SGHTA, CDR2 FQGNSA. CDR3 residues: CASSFLPDQPQHF. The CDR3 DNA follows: TGTGCCAGCAGCTTCCTCCCTGATCAGCCCCAGCATTTT.

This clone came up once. Here the CDR3 reads CASSSPAFYEQYF. CDR3 sequence (DNA): TGTGCCAGCAGTTCCCCTGCGTTTTACGAGCAGTACTTC. V gene TRBV6-2 or TRBV6-3 combines with J gene TRBJ2-7; D is unclear. V lost 4 bases to trimming and J lost 4 bases, with 11 bases between them. Germline CDR1 is MNHEY and CDR2 is SVGEGT. The CDR3 is 13 amino acids.

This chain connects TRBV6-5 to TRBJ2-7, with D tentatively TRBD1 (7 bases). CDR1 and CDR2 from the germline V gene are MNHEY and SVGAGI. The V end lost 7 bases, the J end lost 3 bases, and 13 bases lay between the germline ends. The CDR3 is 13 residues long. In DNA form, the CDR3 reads TGTGCCAGCAACAACAGGGGAGGCTACGAGCAGTACTTC. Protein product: CASNNRGGYEQYF.

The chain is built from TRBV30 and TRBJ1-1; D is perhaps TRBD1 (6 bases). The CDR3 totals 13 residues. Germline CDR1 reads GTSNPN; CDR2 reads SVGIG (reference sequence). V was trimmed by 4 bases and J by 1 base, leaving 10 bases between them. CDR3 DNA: TGTGCCTGGACCATACAGGGGAACACTGAAGCTTTCTTT. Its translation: CAWTIQGNTEAFF.

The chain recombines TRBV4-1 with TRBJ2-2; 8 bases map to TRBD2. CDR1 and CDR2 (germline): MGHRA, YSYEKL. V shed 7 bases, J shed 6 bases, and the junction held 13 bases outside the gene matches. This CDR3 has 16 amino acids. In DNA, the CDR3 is TGCGCCAGCATCCCAGGGTACGGGGGGGCCCCCGGGGAGCTGTTTTTT. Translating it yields CASIPGYGGAPGELFF.

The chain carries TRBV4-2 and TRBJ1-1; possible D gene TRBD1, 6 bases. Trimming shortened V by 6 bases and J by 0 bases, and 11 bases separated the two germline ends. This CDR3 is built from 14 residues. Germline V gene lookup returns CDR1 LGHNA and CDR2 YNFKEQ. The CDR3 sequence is CASSYGQLNTEAFF. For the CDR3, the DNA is TGTGCCAGCAGTTACGGACAGTTGAACACTGAAGCTTTCTTT.

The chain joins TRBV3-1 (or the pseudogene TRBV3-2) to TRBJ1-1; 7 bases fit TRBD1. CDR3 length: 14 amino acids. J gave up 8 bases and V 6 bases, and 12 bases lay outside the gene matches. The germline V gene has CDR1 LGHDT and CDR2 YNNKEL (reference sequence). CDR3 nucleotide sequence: TGTGCCAGCAGTCCCAAGAGGTCAGGGGGAGAAGCTTTCTTT. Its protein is CASSPKRSGGEAFF.

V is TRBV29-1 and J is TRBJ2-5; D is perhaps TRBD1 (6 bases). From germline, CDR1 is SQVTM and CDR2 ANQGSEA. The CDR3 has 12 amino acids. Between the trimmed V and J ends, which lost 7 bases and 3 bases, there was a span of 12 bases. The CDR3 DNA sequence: TGCAGCGGGGGACACCTTGAAGAGACCCAGTACTTC. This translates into CSGGHLEETQYF.

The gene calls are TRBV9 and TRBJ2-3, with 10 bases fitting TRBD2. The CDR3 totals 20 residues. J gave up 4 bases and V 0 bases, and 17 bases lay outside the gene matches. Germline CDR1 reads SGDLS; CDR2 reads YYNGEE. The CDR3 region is CASSVGASGGLIAVADTQYF. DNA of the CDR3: TGTGCCAGCAGCGTAGGAGCTAGCGGGGGACTTATCGCGGTCGCAGATACGCAGTATTTT.

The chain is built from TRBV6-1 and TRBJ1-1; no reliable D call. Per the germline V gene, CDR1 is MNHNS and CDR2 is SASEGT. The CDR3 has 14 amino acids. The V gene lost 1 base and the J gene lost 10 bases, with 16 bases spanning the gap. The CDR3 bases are TGTGCCAGCAGTGAAGTGAGGGCAGGTGGTAGAGCTTTCTTT. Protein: CASSEVRAGGRAFF.

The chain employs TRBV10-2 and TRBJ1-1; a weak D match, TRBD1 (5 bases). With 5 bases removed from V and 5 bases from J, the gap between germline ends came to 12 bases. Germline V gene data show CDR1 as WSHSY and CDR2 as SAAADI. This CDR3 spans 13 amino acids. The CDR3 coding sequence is TGCGCCAGCAGTCCGACAGCGGGGACTGAAGCTTTCTTT. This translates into CASSPTAGTEAFF.

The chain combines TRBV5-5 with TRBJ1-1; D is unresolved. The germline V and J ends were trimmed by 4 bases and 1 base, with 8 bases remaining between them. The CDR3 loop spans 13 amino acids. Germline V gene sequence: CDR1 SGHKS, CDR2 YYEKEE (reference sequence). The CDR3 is CASSRGRNTEAFF. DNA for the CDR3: TGTGCCAGCAGCCGGGGTAGGAACACTGAAGCTTTCTTT.

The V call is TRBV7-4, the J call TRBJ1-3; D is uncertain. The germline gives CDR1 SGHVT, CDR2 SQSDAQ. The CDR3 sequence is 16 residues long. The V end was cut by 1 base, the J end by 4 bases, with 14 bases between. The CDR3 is CASSLGLGGSGNTIYF. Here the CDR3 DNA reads TGTGCCAGCAGCTTAGGTTTAGGAGGGTCGGGAAACACCATATATTTT.